The 8 T cell receptor beta chains below come from one sample, sequenced in a study of identical twins. TCRdb passed the 5' RACE reads through MiXCR, listing each CDR3 protein once. The table shows around 340,000 distinct CDR3 sequences, with about 12% occurring only once. This same sample was also taken into another study, of yellow fever vaccine responses in identical twins.

The specimen sequenced was CD8+ T cells sorted from blood. The receptors derive from a woman between 18 and 30 years old in good health.

The chain carries TRBV11-2 and TRBJ1-1; D not certain. This CDR3 spans 13 amino acids. The germline V gene encodes CDR1 SGHAT and CDR2 FQNNGV. Trimming took off 0 bases at V and 2 bases at J, with 4 bases between the two ends. The CDR3 loop reads CASSLEHNTEAFF. In DNA form, the CDR3 reads TGTGCCAGCAGCTTAGAACACAACACTGAAGCTTTCTTT.

In its sample, this clonotype was seen a few times. The chain uses TRBV4-1 and TRBJ2-1; TRBD2 matches 9 bases. Germline trimming cut 4 bases from V and 7 bases from J; bases unmatched to any gene: 17. The length of the CDR3 is 18 residues. CDR1 is MGHRA and CDR2 is YSYEKL in the germline V gene. CDR3 sequence (DNA): TGCGCCAGCAGCCCCGAGGGAGGAGCGGGGGGCCCTGGGAATGAGCAGTTCTTC. Translated: CASSPEGGAGGPGNEQFF.

This clonotype has a count of ten or more. The V call is TRBV11-3, the J call TRBJ2-7, with 7 positions matching TRBD1. After removal of 7 bases from V and 1 base from J, the junction contained 4 bases not matched to a gene. Germline loops: CDR1 SGHNT, CDR2 YENEEA. This CDR3 is built from 13 residues. The CDR3 loop reads CASTLGQSYEQYF. In nucleotides, the CDR3 is TGTGCCAGCACCCTGGGACAGTCCTACGAGCAGTACTTC.

This clonotype came up a few times. The rearrangement links TRBV12-3 or TRBV12-4 to TRBJ2-7; D unresolved. Trimming removed 9 bases at V and 0 bases at J, with 12 bases between. The CDR3 length is 13 residues. The DNA of the CDR3 is TGTGCCAGTCGCGCCCCCAGCTCCTACGAGCAGTACTTC. Translated, it gives CASRAPSSYEQYF.

The CDR3 DNA follows: TGTGCCAGCAGTGACGAGACTAGCGGGAGGGAGGAGCAGTTCTTC. Translated, it gives CASSDETSGREEQFF. V gene TRBV2 combines with J gene TRBJ2-1, with TRBD2 matching 14 bases. The V gene end was trimmed by 3 bases and the J gene end by 10 bases; junction bases not matched to a gene: 5. Looked up from germline, CDR1 is SNHLY and CDR2 is FYNNEI. This CDR3 comprises 15 residues.

This clonotype occurred a few times. This chain uses TRBV13 with TRBJ2-3; 11 nucleotides agree with TRBD2. Germline lookup yields CDR1 PRHDT and CDR2 FYEKMQ (reference sequence). CDR3 length equals 16 residues. The V gene end was trimmed by 5 bases and the J gene end by 7 bases; junction bases not matched to a gene: 11. CDR3 protein: CASSKTSGRSVNTQYF. Written as DNA, the CDR3 is TGTGCCAGCAGCAAAACTAGCGGGAGATCAGTAAATACGCAGTATTTT.

This clonotype has a handful of counts. The CDR3 bases are TGTGCCAGCAGTTTATTCGCTGGGACCCCTTACAATGAGCAGTTCTTC. Its protein is CASSLFAGTPYNEQFF. The chain carries TRBV12-3 or TRBV12-4 and TRBJ2-1; D tentatively fits TRBD1 or TRBD2 (5 bases each). Trimming stripped 2 bases from V and 4 bases from J, with 15 bases between. This CDR3 comprises 16 residues.

V usage is TRBV4-1 and J usage is TRBJ2-3; D not resolved. The V gene lost 1 base and the J gene lost 4 bases, with 6 bases spanning the gap. CDR1 MGHRA and CDR2 YSYEKL come from the germline V gene. The CDR3 contains 13 residues. CDR3 region: CASSQVVADTQYF. CDR3 sequence (DNA): TGCGCCAGCAGCCAAGTTGTGGCAGATACGCAGTATTTT.